One and the same sample provided the 17 T cell receptor beta chains below, sequenced in a study of CD8 T cells in Susac syndrome. RNA in amounts of roughly 0.5 to 1 ug was reverse transcribed with random hexamers. TCRdb processed the immunoSEQ multiplex PCR reads anew with MiXCR; each CDR3 protein has one entry. The sample shows approximately 150,000 distinct CDR3 sequences, about 90% of them seen only once. Sequences were obtained from CD4+ T cells from PBMCs. These receptor sequences come from a human donor in good health.

This clonotype was detected only a few times. The chain carries TRBV6-5 and TRBJ1-2; maybe TRBD1 (5 bases). The V and J ends lost 4 bases and 8 bases respectively, with 8 bases between them. CDR1 is MNHEY, CDR2 SVGAGI, per germline. The CDR3 sequence is 11 residues long. As DNA, the CDR3 is TGTGCCAGCAGTTCCGGGGGGGGCTACACCTTC. Protein: CASSSGGGYTF.

This clonotype is a singleton in its sample. The chain employs TRBV5-4 and TRBJ2-2; TRBD2 agrees at 16 bases. The length of the CDR3 is 16 residues. J gave up 4 bases and V 4 bases, and 1 base lay outside the gene matches. CDR1 and CDR2 (germline): SGHNT, YYREEE (reference sequence). The CDR3 here is CASSGTSGRATGELFF. The CDR3 region has the DNA TGTGCCAGCAGCGGGACTAGCGGGAGGGCCACCGGGGAGCTGTTTTTT.

The rearrangement joins TRBV30 to TRBJ2-5, with 9 bases lining up with TRBD1. Germline values: CDR1 GTSNPN, CDR2 SVGIG (reference sequence). Trimming cost V 0 bases and J 6 bases; bases outside gene matches: 8. This CDR3 contains 15 residues. Here the CDR3 DNA reads TGTGCCTGGAGTGTACAGGGGGCCCGCAGAAAGACCCAGTACTTC. Translating it yields CAWSVQGARRKTQYF.

The chain uses TRBV7-9 and TRBJ1-4; D not resolved. The CDR3 sequence is 14 residues long. Germline CDR1 SEHNR, CDR2 FQNEAQ (reference sequence). V was pared by 2 bases and J by 4 bases, with 8 bases between. This chain's CDR3 is CASSLTGDNEKLFF. CDR3 nucleotide sequence: TGTGCCAGCAGCTTAACCGGAGATAATGAAAAACTGTTTTTT.

The genes are TRBV6-1 and TRBJ1-5; TRBD1 agrees at 8 bases. Germline V CDR1 and CDR2: MNHNS, SASEGT. V shed 5 bases and J 7 bases; nucleotides not matched to a gene: 4. CDR3 length equals 13 residues. The CDR3, as DNA: TGTGCCAGCAGTACGGGGACAGGACAGCCCCAGCATTTT. Encoded protein: CASSTGTGQPQHF.

This chain connects TRBV20-1 to TRBJ2-1; maybe TRBD2 (6 bases). Trimming removed 6 bases at V and 9 bases at J, with 18 bases between. CDR3 length equals 13 residues. CDR1 DFQATT and CDR2 SNEGSKA come from the germline V gene (reference sequence). The CDR3 DNA is TGCAGTGCCGGCAGAGGCCCTAGCGCTGAGCAGTTCTTC. Translating it yields CSAGRGPSAEQFF.

The rearrangement uses TRBV6-1 and TRBJ1-3; D call uncertain. V was clipped by 7 bases and J by 1 base, with 8 bases between them. There are 13 residues in the CDR3. CDR1 and CDR2 from the germline V gene are MNHNS and SASEGT. The chain's CDR3 is CASKGGSGNTIYF. The DNA of the CDR3 is TGTGCCAGCAAGGGAGGGTCTGGAAACACCATATATTTT.

This rearrangement joins TRBV5-1 to TRBJ2-3; TRBD2 matches 10 bases. Per germline, CDR1 SGHRS and CDR2 YFSETQ. This CDR3 is built from 17 residues. The ends lost 4 bases at V and 3 bases at J; junction bases unmatched: 11. The CDR3 loop is CASSPVTSGMVTDTQYF. The DNA for the CDR3 is TGCGCCAGCAGCCCGGTCACTAGCGGGATGGTGACAGATACGCAGTATTTT.

The V call is TRBV10-2, the J call TRBJ2-5; 9 nucleotides line up with TRBD2. The J segment lost 4 bases and the V segment lost 4 bases, leaving 7 bases of the junction unmatched. This CDR3 is built from 15 residues. CDR1 is WSHSY and CDR2 is SAAADI in the germline V gene. DNA of the CDR3: TGCGCCAGCAGTGCTCAGCGGGGGGTAGGAGAGACCCAGTACTTC. Protein product: CASSAQRGVGETQYF.

This sequence joins TRBV29-1 and TRBJ2-2; D remains ambiguous. The V and J ends lost 6 bases and 5 bases respectively, with 13 bases between them. Germline V CDR1 and CDR2: SQVTM, ANQGSEA. This CDR3 comprises 13 residues. The CDR3 DNA is TGCAGCGTCGCATCAGACGGGACCGGGGAGCTGTTTTTT. It yields the protein CSVASDGTGELFF.

The table lists this clonotype with a count of one. The chain combines TRBV3-1 with TRBJ1-3; D is unresolved. Germline V gene sequence: CDR1 LGHDT, CDR2 YNNKEL (reference sequence). V dropped 4 bases and J dropped 2 bases, with 9 bases sitting between them. The length of the CDR3 is 14 residues. The CDR3 nucleotides are TGTGCCAGCAGCCGCGCTTCTGCTGGAAACACCATATATTTT. Amino acid sequence: CASSRASAGNTIYF.

The chain joins TRBV18 to TRBJ2-7; TRBD2 is a possible D gene (5 bases). Trimming stripped 2 bases from V and 6 bases from J, with 14 bases between. Looked up from germline, CDR1 is KGHSH and CDR2 is LQKENI. The CDR3 consists of 14 residues. The CDR3 nucleotides are TGTGCCAGCTCACCAGAGGGCGGATGGCCCGAGCAGTACTTC. Translated: CASSPEGGWPEQYF.

This chain uses TRBV18 with TRBJ1-6; TRBD1 aligns across 8 bases. Trimming at V came to 5 bases and at J to 3 bases, leaving 3 bases not matched to a gene. The CDR3 has 15 amino acids. Germline V gene lookup returns CDR1 KGHSH and CDR2 LQKENI. For the CDR3, the DNA is TGTGCCAGCTCATCCACAGGGGGCTATAATTCACCCCTCCACTTT. Its translation: CASSSTGGYNSPLHF.

A few counts support this clonotype. The chain links TRBV29-1 to TRBJ2-5; TRBD2 is a possible D gene (5 bases). The CDR3 totals 11 residues. Trimming stripped 7 bases from V and 4 bases from J, with 10 bases between. CDR1 is SQVTM and CDR2 is ANQGSEA in the germline V gene. Here the CDR3 DNA reads TGCAGCGGGAGGAAGGGAGAGACCCAGTACTTC. Encoded protein: CSGRKGETQYF.

V is TRBV28 and J is TRBJ1-1; D is unresolved. The CDR3 totals 15 residues. V shed 3 bases and J shed 11 bases, with 22 bases lying between them. Germline-derived CDR1 and CDR2 are MDHEN and SYDVKM. The CDR3 DNA follows: TGTGCCAGCAGTTTTCCCCTTAGTTGGGAACCAATGGCTTTCTTT. Protein: CASSFPLSWEPMAFF.

The V and J genes are TRBV6-1 and TRBJ2-1; no clear D gene. The CDR3 runs 12 residues. CDR1 MNHNS and CDR2 SASEGT come from the germline V gene. Trimming took 4 bases from V and 12 from J, leaving 13 bases between them. This CDR3 reads CASSGFSLTQFF. CDR3 bases: TGTGCCAGCAGTGGCTTTAGCCTGACGCAGTTCTTC.

This chain joins TRBV20-1 and TRBJ2-5, with D possibly TRBD1 on 6 matching bases. The CDR3 consists of 12 residues. The V gene lost 5 bases and the J gene lost 2 bases, with 9 bases spanning the gap. Per germline, CDR1 DFQATT and CDR2 SNEGSKA (reference sequence). CDR3 coding DNA: TGCAGTGCTGGGACAACTCAAGAGACCCAGTACTTC. This sequence encodes CSAGTTQETQYF.